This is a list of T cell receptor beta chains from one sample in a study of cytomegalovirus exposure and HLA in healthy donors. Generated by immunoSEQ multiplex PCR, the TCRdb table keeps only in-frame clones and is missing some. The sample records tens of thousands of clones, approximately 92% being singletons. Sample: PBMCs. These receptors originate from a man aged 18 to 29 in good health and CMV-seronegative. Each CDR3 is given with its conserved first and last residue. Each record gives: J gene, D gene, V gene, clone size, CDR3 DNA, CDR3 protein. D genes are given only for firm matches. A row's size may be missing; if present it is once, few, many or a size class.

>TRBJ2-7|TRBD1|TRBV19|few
TGTGCCAGTAGTACCACCTTATGGGGACAGGGGATTTCCTACGAGCAGTACTTC
CASSTTLWGQGISYEQYF
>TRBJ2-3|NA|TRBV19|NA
TGTGCCAGTAGATATGCAGATACGCAGTATTTT
CASRYADTQYF
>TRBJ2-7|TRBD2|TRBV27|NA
TGTGCCAGCAGAGTAGTTGGGACTAGTTATAGATCCTACGAGCAGTACTTC
CASRVVGTSYRSYEQYF
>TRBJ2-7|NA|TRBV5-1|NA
TGCGCCAGCAGCTTCCGACAGAGCTCCTACGAGCAGTACTTC
CASSFRQSSYEQYF
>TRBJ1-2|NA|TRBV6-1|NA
TGTGCCAGCAGCCCCTTGTCGGGGGGCCATGGCTACACCTTC
CASSPLSGGHGYTF
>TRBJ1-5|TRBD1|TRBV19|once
TGTGCCAGTAGTATAGACCCCCAGGGGGCGCATCAGCCCCAGCATTTT
CASSIDPQGAHQPQHF
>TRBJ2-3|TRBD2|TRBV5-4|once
TGTGCCAGCAGCCTGGGGACTAGCGGGCGGAACACAGATACGCAGTATTTT
CASSLGTSGRNTDTQYF
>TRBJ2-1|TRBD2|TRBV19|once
TGTGCCAGTAGTCTGGGACTAGAGGACAATGAGCAGTTCTTC
CASSLGLEDNEQFF
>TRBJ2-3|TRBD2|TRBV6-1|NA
TGTGCCAGCAGTGGATTTAGCGGGGGGGCATTAGATACGCAGTATTTT
CASSGFSGGALDTQYF
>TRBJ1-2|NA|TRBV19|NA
TGTGCCAGTAGTAAAATTGGGGAGAACTATGGCTACACCTTC
CASSKIGENYGYTF
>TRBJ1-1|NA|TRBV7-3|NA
TGTGCCAGCAGCTCACAGGGGAACACTGAAGCTTTCTTT
CASSSQGNTEAFF
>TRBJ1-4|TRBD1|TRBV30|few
TGTGCCTGGGAGGGACAGGGGAATGAAAAACTGTTTTTT
CAWEGQGNEKLFF
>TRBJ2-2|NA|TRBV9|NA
TGTGCCAGCAGCGAGGGGGCCGGGGAGCTGTTTTTT
CASSEGAGELFF
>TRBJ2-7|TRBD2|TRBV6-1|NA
TGTGCCAGCAGTGAATCAGGGACTAGCGGGAACTACGAGCAGTACTTC
CASSESGTSGNYEQYF
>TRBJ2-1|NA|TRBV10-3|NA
TGTGCCATAAGTTCCGGGACTGCGATTGAGCAGTTCTTC
CAISSGTAIEQFF
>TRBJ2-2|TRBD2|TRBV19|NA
TGTGCCAGTTTTCTGACTAGCGGGCCTACCGGGGAGCTGTTTTTT
CASFLTSGPTGELFF
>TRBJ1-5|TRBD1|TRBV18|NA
TGTGCCAGCTCACCACCCTCAGGGGGGACAGGGGTCCAGCCCCAGCATTTT
CASSPPSGGTGVQPQHF
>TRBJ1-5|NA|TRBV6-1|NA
TGTGCCAGCAGACAGACTCGGGGACAGCCCCAGCATTTT
CASRQTRGQPQHF
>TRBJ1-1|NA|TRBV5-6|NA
TGTGCCAGCAGCTTAATCACAGGGCGCTCTGAAGCTTTCTTT
CASSLITGRSEAFF
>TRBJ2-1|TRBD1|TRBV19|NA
TGTGCCAGTAGTATAGAGGACGTGACAGGGTGGAAGGACAATGAGCAGTTCTTC
CASSIEDVTGWKDNEQFF
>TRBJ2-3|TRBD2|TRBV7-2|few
TGTGCCAGCAGCTTAAGCGGGAGGGCGGAGGATACGCAGTATTTT
CASSLSGRAEDTQYF
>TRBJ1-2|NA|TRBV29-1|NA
TGCAGCGTTGCTGGTACCCTGGTCGGTGGCTACACCTTC
CSVAGTLVGGYTF
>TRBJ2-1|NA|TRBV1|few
TGCACCAGCAGCCATTATAGCGGGAGCGGCTCCTACAATGAGCAGTTCTTC
CTSSHYSGSGSYNEQFF
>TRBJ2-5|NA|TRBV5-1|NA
TGCGCCAGCAGTCAAGGGAGCCACCAAGAGACCCAGTACTTC
CASSQGSHQETQYF
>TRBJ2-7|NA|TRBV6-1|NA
TGTGCCAGCAGTGAATCTGGGCGCTACGAGCAGTACTTC
CASSESGRYEQYF
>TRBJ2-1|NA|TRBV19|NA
TGTGCCAGTAGTATAGAAAGCCTACGGGGATCAGATGAGCAGTTCTTC
CASSIESLRGSDEQFF